These T cell receptor beta chains were read from a single sample in a study of shared clonotypes between healthy human individuals. Sequencing was performed with immunoSEQ multiplex PCR; in TCRdb, only in-frame clones are kept and a portion is missing. This table has around 640,000 clones, roughly 96% appearing once. Sequencing was done on a sample of naive CD8+ T cells sorted from blood. These receptors came from a woman in her 30s in good health. The CDR3 runs from the conserved cysteine through the conserved F or W. Fields, in order: V gene, J gene, clone size, D gene, CDR3 protein, CDR3 DNA. D genes are given only for firm matches. Clone size is not always given. Where it is, it says once, few, many or a class for expanded clones.

>TRBV27|TRBJ2-1|-|TRBD2
CASRWSGRAINEQFF
TGTGCCAGCAGGTGGAGCGGGAGGGCCATTAATGAGCAGTTCTTC
>TRBV6-1|TRBJ2-1|once|-
CASSEAPFSGDYNEQFF
TGTGCCAGCAGTGAAGCCCCTTTTAGCGGAGATTACAATGAGCAGTTCTTC
>TRBV7-9|TRBJ1-1|-|-
CASSWSNTEAFF
TGTGCCAGCAGCTGGTCGAACACTGAAGCTTTCTTT
>TRBV5-8|TRBJ2-2|once|TRBD2
CASSTEIAGGPEELFF
TGTGCCAGCAGCACCGAAATAGCGGGAGGGCCTGAGGAGCTGTTTTTT
>TRBV7-6|TRBJ2-7|-|-
CASSLLTLSYEQYF
TGTGCCAGCAGCTTATTGACGCTCTCCTACGAGCAGTACTTC
>TRBV28|TRBJ2-7|-|-
CASSLAGYEQYF
TGTGCCAGCAGTTTGGCAGGCTACGAGCAGTACTTC
>TRBV7-9|TRBJ1-5|-|-
CASSSSSQPQHF
TGTGCCAGCAGCTCTAGTAGTCAGCCCCAGCATTTT
>TRBV19|TRBJ2-5|-|TRBD1
CASSSPGQGGEETQYF
TGTGCCAGTAGTTCCCCGGGACAGGGTGGGGAGGAGACCCAGTACTTC
>TRBV27|TRBJ2-5|-|TRBD2
CASRKRLGLAVQETQYF
TGTGCCAGCAGGAAGCGCCTCGGACTAGCGGTTCAAGAGACCCAGTACTTC
>TRBV28|TRBJ2-1|-|TRBD1
CASSSNRGVHEQFF
TGTGCCAGCAGTAGCAACAGGGGGGTCCATGAGCAGTTCTTC
>TRBV19|TRBJ2-2|-|-
CASSSGLGIGELFF
TGTGCCAGTAGTAGCGGTTTGGGAATCGGGGAGCTGTTTTTT
>TRBV27|TRBJ2-7|-|TRBD2
CASSFSGIYEQYF
TGTGCCAGCAGTTTTAGCGGGATCTACGAGCAGTACTTC
>TRBV11-2|TRBJ1-1|-|-
CASSLDLGAAAEAFF
TGTGCCAGCAGCTTAGATCTAGGCGCGGCAGCTGAAGCTTTCTTT
>TRBV7-9|TRBJ2-7|-|-
CASSFPTDYEQYF
TGTGCCAGCAGCTTCCCCACAGACTACGAGCAGTACTTC
>TRBV27|TRBJ2-7|-|TRBD2
CASSSGGLAGAVVGNEQYF
TGTGCCAGCAGTTCCGGAGGACTAGCGGGAGCGGTGGTGGGGAACGAGCAGTACTTC
>TRBV7-9|TRBJ1-1|once|TRBD1
CASSLGEGAWTEAFF
TGTGCCAGCAGCTTAGGGGAGGGGGCCTGGACTGAAGCTTTCTTT
>TRBV9|TRBJ1-5|-|-
CASSVGWDLGPQHF
TGTGCCAGCAGCGTAGGTTGGGACCTCGGGCCCCAGCATTTT
>TRBV19|TRBJ2-3|-|TRBD1
CASSGGQAGTDTQYF
TGTGCCAGTAGTGGAGGACAGGCCGGCACAGATACGCAGTATTTT